The TCR beta chain described here comes from a study of T cell responses to AZD1222 COVID-19 vaccine. Trimming took 1 base from V and 0 from J, leaving 14 bases between them. The CDR3 spans 17 residues. Some clones are missing from TCRdb's copy, which holds only in-frame ones; the method was immunoSEQ multiplex PCR. The table has over 120,000 clones, around nine tenths seen once. Study results and limitations: The reported proportion of spike-specific TCRs targeting unmutated variant regions was nearly half. Vaccine-associated CD4 TCRs spanned spike, dominant at 160-218 and 743-854. Researchers took repertoire samples only after the peak T cell response had come. Clonal diversity was possibly underestimated; the donors were predominantly white British and more often female.

This clone was seen only once. Its antigen is currently unknown. Specimen: peripheral blood, collected 28 days after the second AZD1222 dose. The receptor comes from an adult who received the AZD1222 COVID-19 vaccine. The chain carries TRBV5-7 and TRBJ2-1; perhaps TRBD1 as D (6 bases). TRBV5-7 is an open reading frame whose function is uncertain. The CDR3 sequence is CASSLKGDKSSYNEQFF. The CDR3 DNA follows: TGTGCCAGCAGCTTGAAAGGGGACAAAAGCTCCTACAATGAGCAGTTCTTC.